The clone carrying this TCR beta chain was recorded once. Its antigen is currently unknown. Primers: 60 Vbeta forward and 13 Jbeta reverse. The data were produced by immunoSEQ multiplex PCR, yet TCRdb's version contains in-frame clones alone and is incomplete. The sample has over 100,000 clones, less than 80% seen once; the top ten hold 2% to 2.5%. This sample is part of a study of cytomegalovirus exposure and HLA in healthy donors. Study-level points and caveats: Donors were assumed by presence/absence analyses to have roughly uniform sequencing depth. A later analysis found TCR association rates differed by HLA locus, highest for DRB1 and lowest for HLA-C. TCR beta V- and J-gene trimming was later associated with a missense DCLRE1C variant. In an earlier analysis, most TCR beta V segments were productive about 87% or about 30% of the time.

CDR1 and CDR2 from the germline V gene are SGHRS and YFSETQ. Trimming cost V 2 bases and J 3 bases, with 8 bases left between them. This CDR3 is 14 amino acids long. The receptor was derived from a woman aged 25 to 39 in good health and CMV-seronegative. V is TRBV5-1 and J is TRBJ1-4; D uncertain. Material for sequencing was PBMCs. CDR3 sequence: CASSFGGSNEKLFF. CDR3 nucleotides: TGCGCCAGCAGCTTTGGAGGCTCTAATGAAAAACTGTTTTTT.